Following are 28 T cell receptor beta chains from one sample sequenced in a study of post-analysis software for immune sequencing data. Study conclusions and caveats: Five TRBV segments (TRBV5-6, TRBV5-1 and TRBV20-1 among them) occurred more frequently in patients than in controls.

cDNA libraries of TCR beta carried unique molecular identifiers. TCRdb analysed the PCR reads with MiXCR anew, one entry per CDR3 protein. This table holds 650,000 to 900,000 distinct CDR3 sequences, approximately 44% found once. These receptors have no identified antigens. Sequencing was carried out using blood. These receptors all come from a girl aged 10 to 17 with multiple sclerosis.

This clonotype occurred a few times. The chain links TRBV28 to TRBJ2-3; no reliable D call. Germline V lookup: CDR1 MDHEN, CDR2 SYDVKM. The V gene lost 7 bases and the J gene lost 0 bases, with 11 bases spanning the gap. The CDR3 loop spans 14 amino acids. DNA of the CDR3: TGTGCCAGCATCGGGCGCCGAAGCACAGATACGCAGTATTTT. This gives the protein CASIGRRSTDTQYF.

This chain links TRBV30 with TRBJ2-7, with D maybe TRBD2 (5 bases). There are 12 residues in the CDR3. Germline CDR1 GTSNPN, CDR2 SVGIG (reference sequence). The V and J ends lost 2 bases and 3 bases respectively, with 8 bases between them. CDR3: CAWSLADYEQYF. CDR3 coding DNA: TGTGCCTGGAGTCTAGCAGACTACGAGCAGTACTTC. Looking up the rest from reference TRBV30 and TRBJ2-7 gives the full variable domain: SQTIHQWPATLVQPVGSPLSLECTVEGTSNPNLYWYRQAAGRGLQLLFYSVGIGQISSEVPQNLSASRPQDRQFILSSKKLLLSDSGFYLCAWSLADYEQYFGPGTRLTVT.

This clonotype has just a few counts. V and J are TRBV29-1 and TRBJ2-1, with D tentatively TRBD1 or TRBD2 (5 bases each). CDR1 and CDR2 (germline): SQVTM, ANQGSEA. The CDR3 runs 16 residues. With 0 bases removed from V and 7 bases from J, the gap between germline ends came to 19 bases. The CDR3 protein is CSVEDGGFWGSNEQFF. The CDR3, as DNA: TGCAGCGTTGAAGATGGGGGATTTTGGGGGAGTAATGAGCAGTTCTTC.

This clonotype was found a few times. The chain combines TRBV20-1 with TRBJ2-1; 14 bases are a match to TRBD2. V lost 5 bases, J lost 6 bases, and 9 bases stayed unmatched. The CDR3 length is 16 residues. The germline V gene encodes CDR1 DFQATT and CDR2 SNEGSKA (reference sequence). The CDR3 reads CSAGRRLAGGPNEQFF. In DNA, the CDR3 is TGCAGTGCTGGACGCCGACTAGCGGGAGGGCCCAATGAGCAGTTCTTC.

The chain joins TRBV20-1 to TRBJ2-1, with D unresolved. Looked up from germline, CDR1 is DFQATT and CDR2 is SNEGSKA (reference sequence). Deletions cut 4 bases from V and 8 bases from J, with 12 bases between. The CDR3 is made up of 12 amino acids. CDR3 residues: CSAMAHPDEQFF. In nucleotides, the CDR3 is TGCAGTGCTATGGCCCACCCGGATGAGCAGTTCTTC.

This clonotype was recorded a few times. This chain uses TRBV7-3 with TRBJ1-1; a possible D gene is TRBD1 (6 bases). The ends were cut back, 2 bases at V and 1 base at J, with 14 bases in the middle. The germline V gene encodes CDR1 SGHTA and CDR2 FQGTGA. CDR3 size: 16 residues. CDR3 amino acids: CASSLGGGRSNTEAFF. Written as DNA, the CDR3 is TGTGCCAGCAGCTTAGGGGGGGGCAGATCGAACACTGAAGCTTTCTTT.

The chain joins TRBV5-6 to TRBJ2-7; D is perhaps TRBD2 (6 bases). Germline V gives CDR1 SGHDT, CDR2 YYEEEE. This CDR3 is built from 15 residues. V was clipped by 3 bases and J by 3 bases, with 16 bases between them. The CDR3 nucleotides read TGTGCCAGCAGCTCTCGGTGGGGGGTAAACTACGAGCAGTACTTC. Protein sequence: CASSSRWGVNYEQYF.

In the case of this clonotype: Its ends do not fully match the called genes, so a read error is possible. The V and J genes are TRBV27 and TRBJ2-7; 14 positions agree with TRBD2. The length of the CDR3 is 13 residues. From germline, CDR1 is MNHEY and CDR2 SMNVEV (reference sequence). The CDR3 DNA reads TGTGTCAGCAGGGGACTAGCGGGAGTCGAGCAGTACTTC. Protein sequence: CVSRGLAGVEQYF.

The chain carries TRBV9 and TRBJ2-7; D is possibly TRBD1 (6 bases). This CDR3 has 14 amino acids. CDR1 is SGDLS and CDR2 is YYNGEE in the germline V gene. V was cut by 4 bases and J by 2 bases, with 13 bases left in between. CDR3 sequence reads: CASSPWTEAYEQYF. The CDR3 region has the DNA TGTGCCAGCAGCCCTTGGACAGAAGCCTACGAGCAGTACTTC.

This clonotype was counted only a few times. The V gene is TRBV7-9, the J gene TRBJ2-7; no reliable D call. V was cut by 5 bases and J by 6 bases, with 17 bases left in between. The CDR3 runs to 14 residues. Germline assignment: CDR1 SEHNR and CDR2 FQNEAQ (reference sequence). CDR3 residues: CASSLLPASLEQYF. The CDR3 DNA is TGTGCCAGCAGCCTACTACCGGCCTCCCTCGAGCAGTACTTC.

The table lists this clonotype with a count of one. The chain joins TRBV6-1 to TRBJ2-7; 8 bases are a match to TRBD2. With 2 bases clipped from V and 3 bases from J, the junction kept 6 bases outside the gene matches. The CDR3 covers 15 residues. In germline, CDR1 is MNHNS, CDR2 SASEGT. In nucleotides, the CDR3 is TGTGCCAGCAGTGAACAGGGACTAGTTAACTACGAGCAGTACTTC. Its translation: CASSEQGLVNYEQYF.

This rearrangement joins TRBV6-5 to TRBJ2-5; D is ambiguous. The tail of the sequence fits TRBJ2-7 better, so the J call may be wrong. CDR3 length: 16 residues. Germline lookup yields CDR1 MNHEY and CDR2 SVGAGI. CDR3 sequence: CASSPLERTLTGEQYF. As DNA, the CDR3 is TGTGCCAGCAGCCCTCTTGAAAGGACCCTGACCGGCGAGCAGTACTTC.

There are a few counts of this clonotype. This rearrangement joins TRBV12-5 to TRBJ1-2; D might be TRBD1 (5 bases). The CDR3 extends over 15 amino acids. Germline CDR1 LGHNT, CDR2 FRNRAP. Between the trimmed V and J ends, which lost 5 bases and 8 bases, there was a span of 21 bases. The CDR3 here is CASGPPFLGAGGYTF. The CDR3, as DNA: TGTGCTAGTGGTCCGCCTTTTCTTGGGGCCGGCGGCTACACCTTC.

This clonotype has more than one count but fewer than ten. The chain recombines TRBV27 with TRBJ1-2, with D perhaps TRBD1 (5 bases). CDR1 and CDR2 (germline): MNHEY, SMNVEV (reference sequence). CDR3 length equals 13 residues. V was cut by 5 bases and J by 5 bases, with 12 bases left in between. The CDR3 coding sequence is TGTGCCAGCAGTAACCTGGGGCCATATGGCTACACCTTC. It yields the protein CASSNLGPYGYTF.

This chain joins TRBV29-1 and TRBJ2-1; D assignment may be TRBD1 or TRBD2 (5 bases each). Trimming left V 2 bases short and J 9 bases short, with 11 bases between. CDR1 is SQVTM and CDR2 is ANQGSEA in the germline V gene. The CDR3 length is 12 residues. CDR3 amino acids: CSVERTRGEQFF. CDR3 sequence (DNA): TGCAGCGTTGAACGGACACGGGGTGAGCAGTTCTTC.

This chain connects TRBV9 to TRBJ2-7, with D possibly being TRBD2 (5 bases). The V gene lost 3 bases and the J gene lost 4 bases, with 17 bases spanning the gap. CDR3 length: 15 residues. CDR1 and CDR2 from the germline V gene are SGDLS and YYNGEE. In DNA, the CDR3 is TGTGCCAGCAGCGGTGGACCTCTTAGCGTTTACGAGCAGTACTTC. It is translated as CASSGGPLSVYEQYF.

In this sample, this clonotype turned up a few times. The chain is built from TRBV20-1 and TRBJ1-1, with TRBD1 matching 7 bases. V gave up 8 bases and J gave up 4 bases; unmatched junction bases: 10. Germline V CDR1 and CDR2: DFQATT, SNEGSKA (reference sequence). The CDR3 contains 13 residues. CDR3 amino acids: CSTTTGSATEAFF. CDR3 in DNA: TGCAGTACTACGACAGGGTCAGCCACTGAAGCTTTCTTT.

The chain is built from TRBV6-1 and TRBJ2-2; a possible D gene is TRBD1 (6 bases). V lost 3 bases to trimming and J lost 3 bases, with 8 bases between them. In germline, CDR1 is MNHNS, CDR2 SASEGT. The CDR3 runs 14 residues. The CDR3 protein is CASSDRGDTGELFF. CDR3 DNA sequence: TGTGCCAGCAGTGACAGGGGTGACACCGGGGAGCTGTTTTTT.

The chain combines TRBV6-2 or TRBV6-3 with TRBJ2-4; the match to TRBD1 covers 7 bases. This CDR3 spans 16 amino acids. The ends lost 6 bases at V and 1 base at J; junction bases unmatched: 9. Germline CDR1 is MNHEY and CDR2 is SVGEGT. CDR3 bases: TGTGCCAGCAGCCTGGGACAGTTTGAGGCCAAAAACATTCAGTACTTC. Translating it yields CASSLGQFEAKNIQYF.

The CDR3 spells CASSHQTGTDTQYF. The CDR3 DNA reads as TGCGCCAGCAGCCATCAGACTGGAACAGATACGCAGTATTTT. This sequence joins TRBV4-3 and TRBJ2-3; D call uncertain. The CDR3 covers 14 residues. Trimming took off 3 bases at V and 3 bases at J, with 10 bases between the two ends. Germline V gives CDR1 LGHNA, CDR2 YSLEER.

As DNA, the CDR3 is TGCAGTGCCGCGCGGCATCAGGACACTGAAGCTTTCTTT. It specifies CSAARHQDTEAFF. The chain is built from TRBV20-1 and TRBJ1-1; D not certain. This CDR3 has 13 residues. The V end lost 6 bases, the J end lost 3 bases, and 14 bases lay between the germline ends. Germline CDR1 is DFQATT and CDR2 is SNEGSKA (reference sequence).

This clonotype was counted between two and nine times. This chain links TRBV7-9 with TRBJ2-7; 9 positions agree with TRBD2. CDR3 size: 16 residues. The junction had 10 bases not matched to a gene; V was cut back by 5 bases and J by 2 bases. Germline CDR1 SEHNR, CDR2 FQNEAQ (reference sequence). CDR3 DNA sequence: TGTGCCAGCAGCCACCTTAGCGGGAGTGACGCCTACGAGCAGTACTTC. It translates to CASSHLSGSDAYEQYF.

The chain is built from TRBV7-2 and TRBJ2-5; 14 bases match TRBD2. In germline, CDR1 is SGHTA, CDR2 FQGNSA. The CDR3 loop spans 16 amino acids. Trimming took 5 bases from V and 5 from J; bases not matched to a gene: 7. This CDR3 reads CASSQRLAGGRETQYF. CDR3 DNA: TGTGCCAGCAGCCAACGACTAGCGGGAGGGAGGGAGACCCAGTACTTC. The full variable domain, in which reference TRBV7-2 and TRBJ2-5 provide the parts outside the CDR3, is GAGVSQSPSNKVTEKGKDVELRCDPISGHTALYWYRQSLGQGLEFLIYFQGNSAPDKSGLPSDRFSAERTGGSVSTLTIQRTQQEDSAVYLCASSQRLAGGRETQYFGPGTRLLVL.

This clonotype has more than one count but fewer than ten. The rearrangement joins TRBV5-1 to TRBJ1-1; D might be TRBD1 (5 bases). The CDR3 loop spans 16 amino acids. Germline CDR1 SGHRS, CDR2 YFSETQ. Trimming left V 2 bases short and J 0 bases short, with 14 bases between. The CDR3 DNA is TGCGCCAGCAGCTTTAGTACGGGGGTAATGAACACTGAAGCTTTCTTT. It is translated as CASSFSTGVMNTEAFF.

This clonotype was seen a handful of times. This chain uses TRBV27 with TRBJ2-1, with D tentatively TRBD1 (5 bases). Between the trimmed V and J ends, which lost 6 bases and 5 bases, there was a span of 17 bases. Per germline, CDR1 MNHEY and CDR2 SMNVEV (reference sequence). The CDR3 contains 15 residues. The CDR3 reads CASRLMGQGNNEQFF. CDR3 DNA sequence: TGTGCCAGCAGGTTAATGGGGCAGGGTAACAATGAGCAGTTCTTC.

This clonotype was observed a few times. This sequence joins TRBV20-1 and TRBJ1-2, with TRBD1 matching 10 bases. CDR3 size: 14 residues. Germline-derived CDR1 and CDR2 are DFQATT and SNEGSKA (reference sequence). V shed 0 bases, J shed 11 bases, and the junction held 9 bases outside the gene matches. The CDR3 DNA is TGCAGTGCTAGAGATCCGGGACAGGGGTATCTTTACACCTTC. Encoded protein: CSARDPGQGYLYTF.

The chain employs TRBV9 and TRBJ2-1, with 12 bases that match TRBD2. With V trimmed by 4 bases and J by 4 bases, 6 bases remained unmatched. This CDR3 comprises 16 residues. Germline V gene sequence: CDR1 SGDLS, CDR2 YYNGEE. CDR3 loop: CASSRGLAGLYNEQFF. CDR3 nucleotides: TGTGCCAGCAGCAGAGGACTAGCGGGGCTTTACAATGAGCAGTTCTTC. Combining the CDR3 with reference TRBV9 and TRBJ2-1 gives the whole variable domain DSGVTQTPKHLITATGQRVTLRCSPRSGDLSVYWYQQSLDQGLQFLIQYYNGEERAKGNILERFSAQQFPDLHSELNLSSLELGDSALYFCASSRGLAGLYNEQFFGPGTRLTVL.

Worth noting for this clonotype: A read error may be the cause here, since a much bigger clone is one base away. The chain uses TRBV7-2 and TRBJ2-1, with D possibly TRBD1 on 6 matching bases. V was pared by 5 bases and J by 6 bases, with 23 bases between. CDR3 length equals 17 residues. The germline V gene encodes CDR1 SGHTA and CDR2 FQGNSA. The CDR3 nucleotides are TGTGCCAGCAGCCCAGGGACATGGCTGGGCAGGTTCAATGAGCAGTTCTTC. Amino acids: CASSPGTWLGRFNEQFF.